The 30 T cell receptor beta chains below were found in one sample sequenced in a study of shared clonotypes between healthy human individuals. Profiling relied on immunoSEQ multiplex PCR, and the TCRdb table lists in-frame clones only, not all of them. Of about 1.5 million clones in the sample, 95% to 99% are singletons; the top ten hold around 0.47%. Sequences were obtained from naive CD4+ T cells sorted from blood. The subset here: CD45RA+ positively selected. These receptor sequences come from a man aged 25-45 years in good health.

On this clone itself: At the DNA level, this CDR3 is encoded by other sequences in the same sample as well. The CDR3 bases are TGTGCCAGCAGCCCCCGGGACAGGGGTTACGAGCAGTACTTC. This sequence encodes CASSPRDRGYEQYF. The rearrangement links TRBV7-9 to TRBJ2-7; TRBD1 aligns across 10 bases. V lost 5 bases to trimming and J lost 4 bases; unmatched junction nucleotides: 5. Germline V lookup: CDR1 SEHNR, CDR2 FQNEAQ (reference sequence). The CDR3 loop spans 14 amino acids.

The chain combines TRBV2 with TRBJ2-5; no firm D call. Germline lookup yields CDR1 SNHLY and CDR2 FYNNEI. The CDR3 has 11 amino acids. The V and J ends lost 5 bases and 4 bases respectively, with 5 bases between them. The CDR3 protein is CASSRAETQYF. CDR3 DNA: TGTGCCAGCAGTCGGGCAGAGACCCAGTACTTC.

The V call is TRBV20-1, the J call TRBJ2-2; D call uncertain. CDR1 and CDR2 (germline): DFQATT, SNEGSKA (reference sequence). Trimming shortened V by 6 bases and J by 5 bases, and 4 bases separated the two germline ends. The CDR3 runs 10 residues. DNA of the CDR3: TGCAGTGCCTGGACCGGGGAGCTGTTTTTT. This encodes CSAWTGELFF.

With regard to this clone: The identical CDR3 is also encoded by other nucleotide sequences in the sample. The V and J genes are TRBV5-1 and TRBJ2-7, with 7 bases fitting TRBD1. The CDR3 sequence is 14 residues long. CDR1 SGHRS and CDR2 YFSETQ come from the germline V gene. J lost 3 bases, V lost 3 bases, and 6 bases had no gene match. The CDR3 nucleotides read TGCGCCAGCAGCTCCCCGGGACAGAACTACGAGCAGTACTTC. It specifies CASSSPGQNYEQYF. The full variable domain, in which reference TRBV5-1 and TRBJ2-7 provide the parts outside the CDR3, is KAGVTQTPRYLIKTRGQQVTLSCSPISGHRSVSWYQQTPGQGLQFLFEYFSETQRNKGNFPGRFSGRQFSNSRSEMNVSTLELGDSALYLCASSSPGQNYEQYFGPGTRLTVT.

V gene TRBV7-3 combines with J gene TRBJ1-1; D is undetermined. This CDR3 has 12 residues. V dropped 4 bases and J dropped 5 bases, with 8 bases sitting between them. From germline, CDR1 is SGHTA and CDR2 FQGTGA. The CDR3 region is CASSSTGTEAFF. CDR3 nucleotides: TGTGCCAGCAGCTCGACGGGAACTGAAGCTTTCTTT.

This rearrangement joins TRBV7-3 to TRBJ2-5; the D call may be TRBD1 or TRBD2 (6 bases each). The CDR3 extends over 13 amino acids. The V end lost 1 base, the J end lost 4 bases, and 7 bases lay between the germline ends. Germline CDR1 SGHTA, CDR2 FQGTGA. CDR3 sequence (DNA): TGTGCCAGCAGCTTAAAGGGGGGAGAGACCCAGTACTTC. Amino acids: CASSLKGGETQYF.

This rearrangement joins TRBV10-3 to TRBJ2-7, with a tentative D call TRBD1 (5 bases). Trimming pared 2 bases from V and 3 bases from J, leaving 8 bases between. This CDR3 region has 13 residues. Germline V gives CDR1 ENHRY, CDR2 SYGVKD. The CDR3 bases are TGTGCCATCAGTGAGGGGGCCTACTACGAGCAGTACTTC. Protein product: CAISEGAYYEQYF.

This clone is a singleton in its sample. The chain has TRBV9 and TRBJ2-7, with TRBD1 as a possible D gene (7 bases). V dropped 1 base and J dropped 3 bases, with 8 bases sitting between them. The CDR3 length is 13 residues. Germline V gene sequence: CDR1 SGDLS, CDR2 YYNGEE. CDR3 DNA: TGTGCCAGCAGCGTACAGGGGGGCTACGAGCAGTACTTC. Encoded protein: CASSVQGGYEQYF.

The V call is TRBV29-1, the J call TRBJ2-1, with 7 bases fitting TRBD1. The CDR3 spans 16 residues. Trimming removed 3 bases from V and 7 bases from J; junction bases left unmatched: 15. Looked up from germline, CDR1 is SQVTM and CDR2 is ANQGSEA. CDR3 sequence (DNA): TGCAGCGTTGAGTTAAGACAGGGTACGAACTCTAATGAGCAGTTCTTC. Its protein is CSVELRQGTNSNEQFF.

V and J are TRBV27 and TRBJ1-5; D not certain. V lost 5 bases and J lost 4, with 12 bases in between. This CDR3 has 14 residues. The V gene's germline CDR1 is MNHEY and CDR2 SMNVEV (reference sequence). CDR3: CASSPTRYNQPQHF. DNA of the CDR3: TGTGCCAGCAGTCCGACACGCTATAATCAGCCCCAGCATTTT.

The chain couples TRBV28 to TRBJ1-1; D call uncertain. The ends were cut back, 4 bases at V and 3 bases at J, with 12 bases in the middle. From germline, CDR1 is MDHEN and CDR2 SYDVKM. This CDR3 spans 14 amino acids. This CDR3 is CASSSLGRDTEAFF. The CDR3 DNA reads as TGTGCCAGCAGTTCCCTAGGGAGGGACACTGAAGCTTTCTTT.

About this clone: Other DNA sequences from this sample encode an identical CDR3 as well. This chain uses TRBV5-1 with TRBJ2-7; 7 bases agree with TRBD1. V shed 0 bases, J shed 1 base, and the junction held 1 base outside the gene matches. The CDR3 loop spans 14 amino acids. Germline CDR1 and CDR2: SGHRS and YFSETQ. The CDR3, as DNA: TGCGCCAGCAGCTTGGGACAGGGATCCTACGAGCAGTACTTC. It codes for CASSLGQGSYEQYF.

The chain has TRBV23-1 and TRBJ2-2, with D maybe TRBD2 (6 bases). TRBV23-1 is an ORF; its function is uncertain. V lost 8 bases and J 6 bases, leaving 25 bases between the germline ends. The CDR3 sequence is 17 residues long. As DNA, the CDR3 is TGCGCCAGCGTATGGCTAAGGGGACTCTGCCCTCCCGGGGAGCTGTTTTTT. This gives the protein CASVWLRGLCPPGELFF.

The rearrangement links TRBV18 to TRBJ1-2; 7 nucleotides line up with TRBD1. The ends lost 2 bases at V and 8 bases at J; junction bases unmatched: 23. CDR1 KGHSH and CDR2 LQKENI come from the germline V gene. The CDR3 spans 19 residues. In DNA, the CDR3 is TGTGCCAGCTCACCATCTCGAAATGGGCCGACAGGGTTTTCAGGGGGCTACACCTTC. Translated: CASSPSRNGPTGFSGGYTF.

This chain uses TRBV5-1 with TRBJ2-1, with 16 bases identical to TRBD2. Germline V gene data show CDR1 as SGHRS and CDR2 as YFSETQ. This CDR3 is built from 18 residues. V was clipped by 3 bases and J by 2 bases; unmatched bases: 5. CDR3 bases: TGCGCCAGCAGCTATGGGACTAGCGGGAGGGCAGCCTACAATGAGCAGTTCTTC. As protein: CASSYGTSGRAAYNEQFF. Full variable domain (missing parts from reference TRBV5-1 and TRBJ2-1): KAGVTQTPRYLIKTRGQQVTLSCSPISGHRSVSWYQQTPGQGLQFLFEYFSETQRNKGNFPGRFSGRQFSNSRSEMNVSTLELGDSALYLCASSYGTSGRAAYNEQFFGPGTRLTVL.

The rearrangement links TRBV10-2 to TRBJ1-4; 9 nucleotides match TRBD1. Trimming cost V 8 bases and J 5 bases; bases outside gene matches: 6. The CDR3 consists of 14 residues. Germline V CDR1 and CDR2: WSHSY, SAAADI. CDR3 DNA sequence: TGCGCCAGCGGGCAGACAGGGGGAAATGAAAAACTGTTTTTT. It translates to CASGQTGGNEKLFF.

The chain recombines TRBV5-4 with TRBJ1-5, with 9 nucleotides matching TRBD1. The germline V gene encodes CDR1 SGHNT and CDR2 YYREEE (reference sequence). The V gene end was trimmed by 0 bases and the J gene end by 7 bases; junction bases not matched to a gene: 5. The CDR3 consists of 15 residues. DNA of the CDR3: TGTGCCAGCAGCTTGGGGTCCGGACAGGGGCAGCCCCAGCATTTT. It is translated as CASSLGSGQGQPQHF.

The chain uses TRBV5-4 and TRBJ2-1; the D is unclear. Per germline, CDR1 SGHNT and CDR2 YYREEE (reference sequence). Trimming took off 0 bases at V and 9 bases at J, with 7 bases between the two ends. The CDR3 loop spans 12 amino acids. This chain's CDR3 is CASSLGTSEQFF. CDR3 in DNA: TGTGCCAGCAGCTTGGGTACTTCTGAGCAGTTCTTC.

The V gene is TRBV10-3, the J gene TRBJ1-4; perhaps TRBD1 as D (6 bases). CDR1 and CDR2 from the germline V gene are ENHRY and SYGVKD. The CDR3 loop spans 13 amino acids. The V end was cut by 6 bases, the J end by 3 bases, with 8 bases between. CDR3 in amino acids: CAISQGSNEKLFF. The CDR3 DNA reads as TGTGCCATCAGCCAGGGGTCTAATGAAAAACTGTTTTTT.

This rearrangement joins TRBV15 to TRBJ1-1, with D tentatively TRBD1 (5 bases). The CDR3 is 13 amino acids. V lost 4 bases and J lost 6, with 12 bases in between. Germline CDR1 LNHNV, CDR2 YYDKDF (reference sequence). This chain's CDR3 is CATSKSRGPEAFF. DNA of the CDR3: TGTGCCACCAGCAAATCAAGGGGTCCTGAAGCTTTCTTT. The full variable domain, in which reference TRBV15 and TRBJ1-1 provide the parts outside the CDR3, is DAMVIQNPRYQVTQFGKPVTLSCSQTLNHNVMYWYQQKSSQAPKLLFHYYDKDFNNEADTPDNFQSRRPNTSFCFLDIRSPGLGDTAMYLCATSKSRGPEAFFGQGTRLTVV.

The rearrangement uses TRBV4-3 and TRBJ2-5; D not certain. The CDR3 has 13 amino acids. Germline lookup yields CDR1 LGHNA and CDR2 YSLEER. V dropped 0 bases and J dropped 4 bases, with 6 bases sitting between them. The CDR3 region has the DNA TGCGCCAGCAGCCAAGATAAGGGAGAGACCCAGTACTTC. Translated, it gives CASSQDKGETQYF.

This chain connects TRBV7-9 to TRBJ2-5, with a possible D match to TRBD2 (5 bases). The CDR3 is 18 amino acids. V shed 1 base and J shed 5 bases, with 23 bases lying between them. Germline CDR1 SEHNR, CDR2 FQNEAQ (reference sequence). CDR3 loop: CASSLEPGFIGKRETQYF. The CDR3 DNA sequence: TGTGCCAGCAGCTTAGAACCGGGGTTTATAGGGAAGAGGGAGACCCAGTACTTC.

The chain combines TRBV14 with TRBJ1-2, with 7 positions matching TRBD1. The CDR3 is made up of 17 amino acids. Germline assignment: CDR1 SGHDN and CDR2 FVKESK. Trimming removed 2 bases from V and 1 base from J; junction bases left unmatched: 10. The CDR3 reads CASSQRYGTELNYGYTF. For the CDR3, the DNA is TGTGCCAGCAGCCAAAGGTACGGGACAGAACTTAACTATGGCTACACCTTC.

The chain combines TRBV6-5 with TRBJ1-3, with 7 bases aligning to TRBD1. CDR1 is MNHEY, CDR2 SVGAGI, per germline. Trimming removed 7 bases from V and 5 bases from J; junction bases left unmatched: 8. The CDR3 sequence is 14 residues long. CDR3 region: CASKRTGPRNTIYF. DNA for the CDR3: TGTGCCAGCAAACGGACAGGTCCTCGAAACACCATATATTTT.

In DNA, the CDR3 is TGTGCCAGCAGCGTAGGCTCCTCAGGGGTCACTGAAGCTTTCTTT. This gives the protein CASSVGSSGVTEAFF. The rearrangement links TRBV9 to TRBJ1-1, with D tentatively TRBD1 (6 bases). The CDR3 has 15 residues. The germline V gene has CDR1 SGDLS and CDR2 YYNGEE. Trimming stripped 0 bases from V and 4 bases from J, with 13 bases between.

This chain uses TRBV10-3 with TRBJ2-7; D is unresolved. CDR3 length: 15 amino acids. Trimming left V 1 base short and J 0 bases short, with 10 bases between. Germline V gene lookup returns CDR1 ENHRY and CDR2 SYGVKD. This chain's CDR3 is CAISEFVVSSYEQYF. Here the CDR3 DNA reads TGTGCCATCAGTGAGTTTGTGGTCTCCTCCTACGAGCAGTACTTC.

The chain couples TRBV5-6 to TRBJ2-2, with TRBD1 matching 7 bases. V lost 0 bases and J lost 4; bases outside the gene matches: 3. The germline gives CDR1 SGHDT, CDR2 YYEEEE. This CDR3 comprises 15 residues. The CDR3: CASSLVQGSTGELFF. CDR3 coding DNA: TGTGCCAGCAGCTTGGTACAGGGGAGCACCGGGGAGCTGTTTTTT.

The gene calls are TRBV10-1 and TRBJ2-7, with D perhaps matching TRBD2 (6 bases). Germline lookup yields CDR1 WNHNN and CDR2 SYGVQD (reference sequence). The CDR3 covers 13 residues. V lost 3 bases, J lost 6 bases, and 12 bases lay in between. The CDR3 is CASSEELGGEQYF. CDR3 nucleotides: TGCGCCAGCAGTGAAGAGCTCGGGGGCGAGCAGTACTTC.

The chain couples TRBV6-6 to TRBJ1-2; 10 bases line up with TRBD1. Losses at the gene ends were 7 bases for V and 6 bases for J; bases not matched to a gene: 5. The CDR3 is 13 residues long. The germline CDR1 and CDR2 sequences are MNHNY and SVGAGI (reference sequence). CDR3 protein: CASTGTGDNGYTF. In DNA, the CDR3 is TGTGCCAGCACCGGGACAGGGGATAATGGCTACACCTTC.

This clone was detected once. This chain links TRBV6-5 with TRBJ2-1, with TRBD2 identical over 7 bases. Trimming removed 0 bases from V and 8 bases from J; junction bases left unmatched: 10. Looked up from germline, CDR1 is MNHEY and CDR2 is SVGAGI. This CDR3 region has 16 residues. CDR3 in DNA: TGTGCCAGCAGTTACTCCGGCGGGAGAGGGAAGGATGAGCAGTTCTTC. Translating it yields CASSYSGGRGKDEQFF.